This entry lists 10 T cell receptor beta chains sequenced from one sample in a study of blood T cell repertoires in COVID-19. The table came from immunoSEQ multiplex PCR; TCRdb's copy has only in-frame clones and leaves some out. The top ten clones hold less than 20% of a sample with a few hundred thousand clones, roughly four fifths of them seen once. Sequencing used peripheral blood. The receptors were sampled from a person aged 70 to 79 with COVID-19, enrolled during active disease.

The J gene is TRBJ2-5, the V gene TRBV2; D might be TRBD2 (6 bases). The CDR3 contains 15 residues. Per the germline V gene, CDR1 is SNHLY and CDR2 is FYNNEI. V was trimmed by 0 bases and J by 4 bases, leaving 12 bases between them. The CDR3 protein is CASSEALRRGETQYF. Here the CDR3 DNA reads TGTGCCAGCAGTGAAGCGCTTAGGCGGGGAGAGACCCAGTACTTC.

This clone was detected only once. This chain joins TRBV7-9 and TRBJ1-4; TRBD1 matches 7 bases. Losses at the gene ends were 6 bases for V and 7 bases for J; bases not matched to a gene: 14. The CDR3 is made up of 16 amino acids. Germline CDR1 and CDR2: SEHNR and FQNEAQ (reference sequence). DNA for the CDR3: TGTGCCAGCAGTTTAAGACAGGGATGGTCGGGTGAAAAACTGTTTTTT. Its protein is CASSLRQGWSGEKLFF.

The chain employs TRBV25-1 and TRBJ1-2, with 8 bases lining up with TRBD1. CDR1 is MGHDK, CDR2 SYGVNS, per germline. V shed 3 bases and J 3 bases; nucleotides not matched to a gene: 6. This CDR3 spans 15 amino acids. The CDR3 protein is CASSDTSTGDYGYTF. CDR3 bases: TGTGCCAGCAGTGATACATCGACAGGGGACTATGGCTACACCTTC.

The chain couples TRBV13 to TRBJ1-1; TRBD1 matches at 7 bases. J lost 4 bases, V lost 5 bases, and 10 bases had no gene match. The CDR3 contains 15 residues. In germline, CDR1 is PRHDT, CDR2 FYEKMQ (reference sequence). The DNA of the CDR3 is TGTGCCAGCAGCATAAGAAAGGGGGCTGGCACTGAAGCTTTCTTT. Its translation: CASSIRKGAGTEAFF.

V gene TRBV5-1 combines with J gene TRBJ2-1; 7 bases are shared with TRBD1. Germline CDR1 SGHRS, CDR2 YFSETQ. This CDR3 is 14 amino acids long. V shed 4 bases, J shed 5 bases, and the junction held 6 bases outside the gene matches. CDR3 in DNA: TGCGCCAGCAGCACGGATACAGGGGACAATGAGCAGTTCTTC. This sequence encodes CASSTDTGDNEQFF.

The V and J genes are TRBV3-1 (or the pseudogene TRBV3-2) and TRBJ1-6, with 7 bases matching TRBD1. V was clipped by 4 bases and J by 7 bases; unmatched bases: 16. The CDR3 has 18 amino acids. In germline, CDR1 is LGHDT, CDR2 YNNKEL (reference sequence). The CDR3 sequence is CASSPRRDNTGANSPLHF. The DNA for the CDR3 is TGTGCCAGCAGCCCCCGTCGGGACAACACAGGGGCAAATTCACCCCTCCACTTT.

The chain is built from TRBV5-4 and TRBJ1-2; D may be TRBD1 (5 bases). The CDR3 has 14 residues. From germline, CDR1 is SGHNT and CDR2 YYREEE (reference sequence). V lost 0 bases to trimming and J lost 1 base, with 7 bases between them. In DNA form, the CDR3 reads TGTGCCAGCAGCTTGGGGGGGGGTAACTATGGCTACACCTTC. This translates into CASSLGGGNYGYTF.

The rearrangement links TRBV28 to TRBJ2-4; 7 bases agree with TRBD1. With 7 bases clipped from V and 3 bases from J, the junction kept 3 bases outside the gene matches. Germline CDR1 MDHEN, CDR2 SYDVKM. The CDR3 totals 13 residues. In DNA, the CDR3 is TGTGCCAGCACCTGGGACAGCAAAAACATTCAGTACTTC. Amino acids: CASTWDSKNIQYF.

The genes are TRBV7-2 and TRBJ1-5; a possible D gene is TRBD1 (6 bases). V was pared by 5 bases and J by 9 bases, with 14 bases between. CDR3 length: 13 residues. The germline CDR1 and CDR2 sequences are SGHTA and FQGNSA. CDR3: CASSTWGGGPQHF. The CDR3 nucleotides are TGTGCCAGCAGCACCTGGGGAGGGGGGCCCCAGCATTTT.

This chain links TRBV7-2 with TRBJ2-1; D may be TRBD1 (6 bases). Trimming cost V 2 bases and J 7 bases, with 9 bases left between them. Germline V gives CDR1 SGHTA, CDR2 FQGNSA. The CDR3 has 13 amino acids. CDR3 in DNA: TGTGCCAGCAGCTTACGCAGGGGAAATGAGCAGTTCTTC. It specifies CASSLRRGNEQFF.